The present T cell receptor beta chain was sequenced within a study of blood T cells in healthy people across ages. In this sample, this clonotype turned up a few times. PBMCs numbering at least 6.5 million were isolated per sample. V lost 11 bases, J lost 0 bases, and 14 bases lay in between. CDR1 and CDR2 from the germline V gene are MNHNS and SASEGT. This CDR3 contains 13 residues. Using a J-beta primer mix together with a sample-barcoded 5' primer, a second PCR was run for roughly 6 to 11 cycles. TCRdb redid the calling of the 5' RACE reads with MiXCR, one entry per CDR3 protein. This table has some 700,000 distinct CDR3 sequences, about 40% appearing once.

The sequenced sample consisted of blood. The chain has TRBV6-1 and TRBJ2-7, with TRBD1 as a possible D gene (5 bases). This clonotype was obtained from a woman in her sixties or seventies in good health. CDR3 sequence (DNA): TGTGCCGCTGAGGACACCAACTCCTACGAGCAGTACTTC. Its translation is CAAEDTNSYEQYF.